This is a list of T cell receptor beta chains from one sample in a study of siplizumab effects on memory and regulatory T cells. Some clones are missing from TCRdb's copy, which holds only in-frame ones; the method was immunoSEQ multiplex PCR. Of 100,000 or so clones in the sample, 80% to 95% were seen once. Sequencing input: non-Treg CD4+ T cells sorted from blood. Receptor source: a human donor in good health. The CDR3 runs from the conserved cysteine through the conserved F or W. D genes are given only for firm matches. Not every row has a clone size; where given, it reads once, few, many or a size class.

size | J | D | V | CDR3 | DNA
. | TRBJ1-5 | . | TRBV30 | CAWSLAGNQPQHF | TGTGCCTGGAGTCTGGCTGGAAATCAGCCCCAGCATTTT
. | TRBJ2-5 | . | TRBV5-1 | CASSPTNTGSRETQYF | TGCGCCAGCAGCCCTACAAATACAGGGAGTAGGGAGACCCAGTACTTC
. | TRBJ2-5 | . | TRBV5-8 | CASSLAGAQETQYF | TGTGCCAGCAGCTTGGCTGGGGCACAAGAGACCCAGTACTTC
. | TRBJ2-7 | TRBD1 | TRBV6-5 | CASSYLGQGIYEQYF | TGTGCCAGCAGTTACCTGGGACAGGGAATCTACGAGCAGTACTTC
few | TRBJ1-5 | . | TRBV30 | CAWSVGARAGNQPQHF | TGTGCCTGGAGTGTGGGGGCCAGGGCAGGCAATCAGCCCCAGCATTTT
few | TRBJ1-1 | . | TRBV19 | CASSFRGTMNTEAFF | TGTGCCAGTAGTTTTAGGGGGACCATGAACACTGAAGCTTTCTTT
. | TRBJ2-6 | . | TRBV15 | CATSTRTTGANVLTF | TGTGCCACCAGCACCCGGACAACTGGGGCCAACGTCCTGACTTTC
. | TRBJ2-7 | . | TRBV5-4 | CASSLRGTYEQYF | TGTGCCAGCAGCTTGAGGGGTACCTACGAGCAGTACTTC
. | TRBJ1-1 | . | TRBV18 | CASSPTAQNTEAFF | TGTGCCAGCTCACCTACGGCACAGAACACTGAAGCTTTCTTT
. | TRBJ2-1 | TRBD2 | TRBV5-4 | CASSVAPGTSMNNEQFF | TGTGCCAGCAGCGTAGCACCCGGGACTAGTATGAACAATGAGCAGTTCTTC
. | TRBJ1-1 | TRBD1 | TRBV18 | CASSPGQGNTEAFF | TGTGCCAGCTCACCGGGACAGGGGAACACTGAAGCTTTCTTT
. | TRBJ2-3 | TRBD2 | TRBV19 | CASKRLAGGLADTQYF | TGTGCCAGCAAAAGACTAGCGGGAGGGCTGGCAGATACGCAGTATTTT
few | TRBJ2-7 | . | TRBV7-9 | CASSRGEGAYEQYF | TGTGCCAGCAGCAGGGGGGAAGGGGCCTACGAGCAGTACTTC
. | TRBJ1-2 | . | TRBV7-2 | CASTPGPNYGYTF | TGTGCCAGCACCCCCGGGCCGAACTATGGCTACACCTTC
. | TRBJ2-7 | . | TRBV4-1 | CASSQGITGILYEQYF | TGCGCCAGCAGCCAAGGCATAACAGGGATACTCTACGAGCAGTACTTC
. | TRBJ2-1 | TRBD1 | TRBV29-1 | CSAGRQGINEQFF | TGCAGCGCGGGAAGACAGGGTATCAATGAGCAGTTCTTC
. | TRBJ2-3 | . | TRBV29-1 | CSVTPQTPDTQYF | TGCAGCGTTACTCCCCAAACACCAGATACGCAGTATTTT
. | TRBJ2-6 | TRBD1 | TRBV5-6 | CASSPTGQGSGANVLTF | TGTGCCAGCAGCCCTACGGGACAGGGTTCTGGGGCCAACGTCCTGACTTTC
. | TRBJ2-1 | TRBD2 | TRBV6-1 | CASSERFPGTSGYNEQFF | TGTGCCAGCAGTGAACGTTTCCCCGGGACTAGCGGGTACAATGAGCAGTTCTTC
. | TRBJ2-7 | . | TRBV5-1 | CASSLQGRGQYEQYF | TGCGCCAGCAGCTTGCAGGGGAGGGGGCAATACGAGCAGTACTTC
. | TRBJ2-5 | TRBD2 | TRBV5-4 | CASSAGLAGDETQYF | TGTGCCAGCAGCGCGGGACTAGCGGGAGATGAGACCCAGTACTTC
. | TRBJ2-7 | TRBD2 | TRBV4-1 | CASSHRTSGRAASYEQYF | TGCGCCAGCAGCCATAGGACTAGCGGGAGGGCCGCGTCCTACGAGCAGTACTTC
. | TRBJ2-7 | TRBD1 | TRBV5-4 | CASSSRQGSYEQYF | TGTGCCAGCAGCTCCAGACAGGGGTCCTACGAGCAGTACTTC
few | TRBJ1-3 | . | TRBV6-1 | CASSDWNTIYF | TGTGCCAGCAGTGATTGGAACACCATATATTTT
. | TRBJ1-1 | TRBD1 | TRBV14 | CASSQDRVVAEAFF | TGTGCCAGCAGCCAGGACAGGGTGGTTGCTGAAGCTTTCTTT
. | TRBJ2-3 | . | TRBV7-2 | CASSRDTLDTQYF | TGTGCCAGCAGCCGGGACACCTTAGATACGCAGTATTTT
. | TRBJ2-1 | . | TRBV5-1 | CASSLGDTSYNEQFF | TGCGCCAGCAGCTTAGGCGACACATCCTACAATGAGCAGTTCTTC
. | TRBJ1-4 | TRBD1 | TRBV18 | CASSLTGGQSGKLFF | TGTGCCAGCTCACTTACAGGGGGCCAATCGGGAAAACTGTTTTTT
. | TRBJ2-2 | . | TRBV29-1 | CSVDSWANTGELFF | TGCAGCGTTGACTCTTGGGCGAACACCGGGGAGCTGTTTTTT
once | TRBJ1-4 | . | TRBV4-2 | CASSQGTPLEKLFF | TGTGCCAGCAGCCAAGGAACCCCGCTTGAAAAACTGTTTTTT
. | TRBJ2-7 | . | TRBV7-2 | CASSPRGGRPHEQYF | TGTGCCAGCAGCCCCCGAGGGGGGAGGCCCCACGAGCAGTACTTC
. | TRBJ2-1 | TRBD1 | TRBV28 | CASKSRTGGISSYNEQFF | TGTGCCAGCAAGTCCCGGACAGGGGGAATAAGCTCCTACAATGAGCAGTTCTTC
. | TRBJ1-1 | TRBD1 | TRBV19 | CASTTQGVNTEAFF | TGTGCCAGTACTACACAGGGGGTGAACACTGAAGCTTTCTTT
once | TRBJ1-4 | . | TRBV5-1 | CASSLEAANEKLFF | TGCGCCAGCAGCTTGGAGGCCGCTAATGAAAAACTGTTTTTT
. | TRBJ1-5 | . | TRBV30 | CAWSVGQGGVQPQHF | TGTGCCTGGAGTGTAGGGCAGGGAGGAGTACAGCCCCAGCATTTT
. | TRBJ2-2 | . | TRBV27 | CASSLRSGVNTGELFF | TGTGCCAGCAGTTTAAGGTCGGGAGTGAACACCGGGGAGCTGTTTTTT